This TCR beta chain was recorded in a study of shared clonotypes between healthy human individuals. The method was immunoSEQ multiplex PCR; TCRdb's version includes in-frame clones alone and lacks a portion of them. The sample shows about 180,000 clones, 85% to 95% of them seen only once. Germline values: CDR1 SGHTA, CDR2 FQGNSA. The CDR3 extends over 16 amino acids. The V gene end was trimmed by 3 bases and the J gene end by 5 bases; junction bases not matched to a gene: 10. The chain joins TRBV7-2 to TRBJ2-7, with 10 bases matching TRBD2. Sequencing was done on a sample of naive CD4+ T cells sorted from blood. Subset: CD45RA+ positively selected. The sequence derives from a woman aged 25 to 39 in good health. CDR3 coding DNA: TGTGCCAGCAGCTTCTTAAATAGCGGGAGGAGGGACGAGCAGTACTTC. Translated, it gives CASSFLNSGRRDEQYF. Supplemented by reference TRBV7-2 and TRBJ2-7, the full variable domain reads GAGVSQSPSNKVTEKGKDVELRCDPISGHTALYWYRQSLGQGLEFLIYFQGNSAPDKSGLPSDRFSAERTGGSVSTLTIQRTQQEDSAVYLCASSFLNSGRRDEQYFGPGTRLTVT.